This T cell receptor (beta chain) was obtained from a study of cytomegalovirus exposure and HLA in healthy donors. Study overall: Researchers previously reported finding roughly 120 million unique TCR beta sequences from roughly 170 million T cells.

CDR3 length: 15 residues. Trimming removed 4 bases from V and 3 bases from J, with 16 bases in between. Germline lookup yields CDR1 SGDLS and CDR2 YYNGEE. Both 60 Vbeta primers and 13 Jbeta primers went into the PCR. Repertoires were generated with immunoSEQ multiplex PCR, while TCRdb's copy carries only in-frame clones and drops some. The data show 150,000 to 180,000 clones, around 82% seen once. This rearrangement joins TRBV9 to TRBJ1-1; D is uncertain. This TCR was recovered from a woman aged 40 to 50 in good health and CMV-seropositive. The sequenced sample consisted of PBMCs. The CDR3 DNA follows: TGTGCCAGCAGCCTCGACCCTTCGACTGACACTGAAGCTTTCTTT. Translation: CASSLDPSTDTEAFF.